Shown below are 16 T cell receptor beta chains from a single sample sequenced in a study of blood T cells in healthy people across ages (dated by TCRdb to between 2015 and 2017). Libraries were constructed by 5' RACE. The data were produced on an Illumina HiSeq 2500. A second PCR of roughly 7 to 12 cycles was performed with a sample-barcoded 5' primer and a J-beta primer mix. TCRdb cleaned the public reads at Q25 with fastp, built clones with MiXCR and kept in-frame beta chains. For every CDR3 protein sequence, its rows merge into one entry that carries the most common genes and DNA. This sample lists 900,000 to 950,000 distinct CDR3 sequences; almost 30% were detected once. Of the sample, 10% is held by the ten largest clones. These data were also filed under a second study, of T cells of mothers and their children.

Sequences were obtained from blood. The receptors were gathered from a woman in her forties in good health.

This chain joins TRBV12-3 or TRBV12-4 and TRBJ1-2; no reliable D call. V lost 4 bases and J 9 bases, leaving 15 bases between the germline ends. The CDR3 covers 13 residues. The DNA of the CDR3 is TGTGCCAGCAGTTCGGCAATGTCGGGGAGCTACACCTTC. Its protein product is CASSSAMSGSYTF.

Note on this clonotype: One junction end does not reproduce the germline sequence, and a read error may be involved. This sequence joins TRBV5-1 and TRBJ2-3, with TRBD1 matching over 10 bases. The CDR3 spans 14 residues. From germline, CDR1 is SGHRS and CDR2 YFSETQ. Here the CDR3 DNA reads TGCACCAGCAGCTTGGGACAGGGGAGAGATACGCAGTATTTT. This sequence encodes CTSSLGQGRDTQYF.

The chain links TRBV7-9 to TRBJ1-1; D remains unclear. Germline assignment: CDR1 SEHNR and CDR2 FQNEAQ (reference sequence). V was shortened by 3 bases and J by 5 bases, with 7 bases between the two germline ends. The CDR3 runs 12 residues. CDR3 sequence: CASSFQVTEAFF. The CDR3 bases are TGTGCCAGCAGCTTTCAAGTGACTGAAGCTTTCTTT.

In this sample, this clonotype turned up a few times. The rearrangement uses TRBV7-8 and TRBJ2-6, with 12 bases lining up with TRBD2. CDR1 and CDR2 from the germline V gene are SGHVS and FQNEAQ. V shed 1 base and J 0 bases; nucleotides not matched to a gene: 10. This CDR3 spans 21 amino acids. Here the CDR3 reads CASSLGRTSGVGPSGANVLTF. DNA of the CDR3: TGTGCCAGCAGCTTAGGGCGGACTAGCGGGGTGGGCCCCTCTGGGGCCAACGTCCTGACTTTC.

The count of this clonotype is one. A clone one base away is much larger, so this may be a read error. The gene calls are TRBV6-5 and TRBJ2-1, with 10 positions matching TRBD2. Germline CDR1 MNHEY, CDR2 SVGAGI. The CDR3 totals 16 residues. J was trimmed by 8 bases and V by 0 bases; bases with no gene match: 7. CDR3 sequence: CASSYSAGGRYDEQFF. CDR3 DNA sequence: TGTGCCAGCAGTTACTCAGCGGGGGGGCGGTACGATGAGCAGTTCTTC.

The V call is TRBV20-1, the J call TRBJ2-4, with 9 bases aligning to TRBD2. The end of the DNA is better explained by TRBJ2-5, so the J call may be wrong. This CDR3 has 13 residues. Germline V gene lookup returns CDR1 DFQATT and CDR2 SNEGSKA (reference sequence). The CDR3 sequence: CSARLAGIETQYF. In nucleotides, the CDR3 is TGCAGCGCGCGGCTAGCGGGGATCGAGACCCAGTACTTC.

The chain uses TRBV4-3 and TRBJ2-3, with D perhaps TRBD2 (6 bases). V lost 2 bases, J lost 0 bases, and 12 bases lay in between. The CDR3 is made up of 16 amino acids. Germline V CDR1 and CDR2: LGHNA, YSLEER. The CDR3 loop is CASSQRGSGSTDTQYF. The CDR3, as DNA: TGCGCCAGCAGCCAAAGGGGCAGCGGGAGCACAGATACGCAGTATTTT.

This clonotype was recorded at least ten times. This chain links TRBV6-2 or TRBV6-3 with TRBJ2-7; a possible D gene is TRBD2 (6 bases). Trimming shortened V by 6 bases and J by 2 bases, and 14 bases separated the two germline ends. The CDR3 is 14 residues long. Germline V CDR1 and CDR2: MNHEY, SVGEGT. The CDR3 is CASSPLAETYEQYF. Here the CDR3 DNA reads TGTGCCAGCAGCCCCTTAGCGGAGACCTACGAGCAGTACTTC.

The rearrangement joins TRBV5-1 to TRBJ2-5; the D is unclear. The V and J ends lost 4 bases and 2 bases respectively, with 9 bases between them. CDR3 length: 13 amino acids. Germline CDR1 and CDR2: SGHRS and YFSETQ. Written as DNA, the CDR3 is TGCGCCAGCAGCACAAAGGAACAAGAGACCCAGTACTTC. Its protein product is CASSTKEQETQYF.

This clonotype turned up a few times. The CDR3: CASSLGERGRTDTQYF. In nucleotides, the CDR3 is TGCGCCAGCAGCCTCGGGGAGCGGGGGCGCACAGATACGCAGTATTTT. The chain links TRBV4-1 to TRBJ2-3; the match to TRBD2 covers 8 bases. The trim removed 4 bases at V and 1 base at J, leaving 7 bases unmatched. CDR3 length: 16 amino acids. Germline CDR1 reads MGHRA; CDR2 reads YSYEKL.

This clonotype was detected ten times or more. Germline and junction disagree at one end, which may indicate a read error. This sequence joins TRBV3-1 and TRBJ2-7, with D unclear. The CDR3 contains 14 residues. CDR1 is LGHDT and CDR2 is YNNKEL in the germline V gene (reference sequence). CDR3 residues: CASSQVRQSYEQYF. The CDR3 nucleotides are TGCGCCAGCAGCCAAGTGCGGCAGTCCTACGAGCAGTACTTC.

In this sample, this clonotype turned up a few times. The chain carries TRBV12-3 or TRBV12-4 and TRBJ1-3; D is possibly TRBD1 (6 bases). V lost 3 bases and J 0 bases, leaving 12 bases between the germline ends. The CDR3 is 16 residues long. The CDR3 loop is CASSLDRGASGNTIYF. As DNA, the CDR3 is TGTGCCAGCAGTTTGGACCGGGGGGCCTCTGGAAACACCATATATTTT.

This chain joins TRBV5-1 and TRBJ1-1; 8 bases are a match to TRBD1. This CDR3 is built from 14 residues. J lost 3 bases, V lost 3 bases, and 4 bases had no gene match. Germline values: CDR1 SGHRS, CDR2 YFSETQ. CDR3: CASSWTGTDTEAFF. The CDR3 nucleotides are TGCGCCAGCAGCTGGACAGGGACCGACACTGAAGCTTTCTTT.

This clonotype appeared a few times. The J gene is TRBJ2-1, the V gene TRBV12-3 or TRBV12-4, with 8 bases fitting TRBD1. CDR3 length equals 16 residues. V was pared by 5 bases and J by 3 bases, with 9 bases of the junction left unmatched. The CDR3 DNA sequence: TGTGCCAGCAGTCTCCTCCCAGGGGGCTTCTACAATGAGCAGTTCTTC. Translation: CASSLLPGGFYNEQFF.

Only a few counts were recorded for this clonotype. One base away lies a much larger clone, so this may be a sequencing read error. This chain uses TRBV7-2 with TRBJ2-6; possible D gene TRBD1, 5 bases. The CDR3 has 16 amino acids. Per the germline V gene, CDR1 is SGHTA and CDR2 is FQGNSA. The CDR3 sequence is CASSLEPVSGANVRTF. CDR3 nucleotides: TGTGCCAGCAGCTTAGAGCCCGTTTCTGGGGCCAACGTCCGGACTTTC.

The V and J genes are TRBV28 and TRBJ1-2; 8 bases are shared with TRBD1. CDR1 and CDR2 (germline): MDHEN, SYDVKM. The CDR3 is made up of 15 amino acids. J gave up 3 bases and V 6 bases, and 9 bases lay outside the gene matches. The CDR3 bases are TGTGCCAGCAGGGATGGACAGGGAGTTTACTATGGCTACACCTTC. Protein product: CASRDGQGVYYGYTF.